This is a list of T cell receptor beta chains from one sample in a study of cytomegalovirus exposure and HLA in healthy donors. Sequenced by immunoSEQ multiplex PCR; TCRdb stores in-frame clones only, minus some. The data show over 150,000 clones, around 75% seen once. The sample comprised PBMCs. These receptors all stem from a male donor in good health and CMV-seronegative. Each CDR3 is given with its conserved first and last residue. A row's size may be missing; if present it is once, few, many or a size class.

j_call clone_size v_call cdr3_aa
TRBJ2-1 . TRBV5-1 CASSLTVQPNNEQFF
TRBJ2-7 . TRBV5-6 CASSLGAGRLYEQYF
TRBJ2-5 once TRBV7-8 CASSLGDRGLQETQYF
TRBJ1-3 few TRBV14 CASRLSGGSGNTIYF
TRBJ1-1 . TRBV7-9 CASSLGFPETWNTEAFF
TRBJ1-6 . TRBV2 CASSLQGAGSPLHF
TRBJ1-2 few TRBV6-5 CASRTGKDGYTF
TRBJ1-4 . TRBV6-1 CASRRQGAEKLFF
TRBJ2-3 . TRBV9 CASSIHTDTQYF
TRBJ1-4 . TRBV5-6 CASSPGGETSWEKLFF
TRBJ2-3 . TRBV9 CASSVTGTADTQYF
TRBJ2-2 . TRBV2 CASTPLRGLAGGNTGELFF
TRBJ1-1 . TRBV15 CATSRADSNTEAFF
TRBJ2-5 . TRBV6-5 CASSSRHSGETQYF
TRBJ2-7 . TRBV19 CASGTSGSYEQYF
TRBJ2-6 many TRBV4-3 CASSHLKASTGGANVLTF
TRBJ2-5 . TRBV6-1 CASSGGRETQYF
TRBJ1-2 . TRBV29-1 CSVEAQGEGESYGYTF
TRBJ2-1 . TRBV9 CASRRLINNEQFF
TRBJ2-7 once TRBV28 CASSPHLTVHEQYF
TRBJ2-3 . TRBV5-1 CASFELAGIDTQYF
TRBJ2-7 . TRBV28 CASSAGFGSYEQYF
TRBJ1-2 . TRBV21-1 CASSRPTGTGANYGYTF
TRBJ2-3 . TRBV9 CASSQGAIGTDTQYF
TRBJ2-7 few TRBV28 CASSSQGIWNVEQYF
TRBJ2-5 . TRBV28 CASSLSSGSGQETQYF
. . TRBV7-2 CASSETSGLGYEQYF
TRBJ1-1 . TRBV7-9 CASSLGQGNTEAFF
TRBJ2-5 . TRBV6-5 CASKEGRETQYF
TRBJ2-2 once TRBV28 CASTRGGPSGELFF
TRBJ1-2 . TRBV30 CAWGTWDRGGYTF